A selection of T cell receptor beta chains follows, all from one sample in a study of shared clonotypes between healthy human individuals. The method was immunoSEQ multiplex PCR; TCRdb's version includes in-frame clones alone and lacks a portion of them. The profile shows 2 million to 2.5 million clones, about 92% of them singletons. The sample was naive CD8+ T cells from PBMCs. Every receptor here comes from a man aged 18 to 35 in good health. Some clones in this sample may be carry-over from other donors' samples. Both conserved end residues are part of each CDR3. The D gene is left open where the match is weak. Some rows mark clone size as missing; the rest say once, few, many or name a class of expanded clone.

TRBV6-5	TRBJ2-2	NA	NA	TGTGCCAGCAGCCCCTTTTTTTCCGGGGAGCTGTTTTTT	CASSPFFSGELFF
TRBV28	TRBJ2-5	NA	TRBD2	TGTGCCAGCAGACGCGGACTAGCGCTCCCGGGAGAGACCCAGTACTTC	CASRRGLALPGETQYF
TRBV27	TRBJ2-7	NA	TRBD2	TGTGCCAGCAGGATAGCGGGAGGGCCGTACGAGCAGTACTTC	CASRIAGGPYEQYF
TRBV27	TRBJ2-7	NA	NA	TGTGCCAGCAGTGGGAACTACGAGCAGTACTTC	CASSGNYEQYF
TRBV4-2	TRBJ2-1	NA	NA	TGTGCCAGCAGCCAAGAACCCAGCGGAGGGGGATACAATGAGCAGTTCTTC	CASSQEPSGGGYNEQFF
TRBV6-1	TRBJ2-7	NA	NA	TGTGCCAGCTCCTACACAGGGAACCCGGCCTACGAGCAGTACTTC	CASSYTGNPAYEQYF
TRBV29-1	TRBJ2-7	NA	TRBD1	TGCAGCGTACTGAGACAGGGGACCTACGAGCAGTACTTC	CSVLRQGTYEQYF
TRBV27	TRBJ1-5	NA	NA	TGTGCCAGCAGTCCGGACGGCCCAAATCAGCCCCAGCATTTT	CASSPDGPNQPQHF
TRBV29-1	TRBJ2-1	NA	NA	TGCAGCGTTGGGGCCGGGGCCTATGGAAATGAGCAGTTCTTC	CSVGAGAYGNEQFF
TRBV6-1	TRBJ2-1	NA	NA	TGTGCCAGCAGTGAAGCAGGTTTTACGTGGCAGGGAGCGGATGAGCAGTTCTTC	CASSEAGFTWQGADEQFF
TRBV19	TRBJ1-1	NA	NA	TGTGCCAGTAGTATGTTCCAGAACACTGAAGCTTTCTTT	CASSMFQNTEAFF
TRBV27	TRBJ2-7	NA	TRBD2	TGTGCCAGCAGTTTATTGGCTAGCGGGATTATCTACGAGCAGTACTTC	CASSLLASGIIYEQYF
TRBV27	TRBJ1-5	NA	NA	TGTGCCAGCAGCCTCGTGGGGGACAATCAGCCCCAGCATTTT	CASSLVGDNQPQHF
TRBV27	TRBJ1-2	NA	NA	TGTGCCAGCAGTTTATCGCAGGGTGCGCACTATGGCTACACCTTC	CASSLSQGAHYGYTF
TRBV19	TRBJ1-5	NA	NA	TGTGCCAGTAGTACAGGGAATCAGCCCCAGCATTTT	CASSTGNQPQHF
TRBV7-9	TRBJ1-4	NA	NA	TGTGCCAGCAGCTTAGTAGGGACGGGGGCTAATGAAAAACTGTTTTTT	CASSLVGTGANEKLFF
TRBV13	TRBJ2-7	NA	NA	TGTGCCAGCACCACGGGGGACATCTCCTACGAGCAGTACTTC	CASTTGDISYEQYF
TRBV28	TRBJ1-2	NA	TRBD1	TGTGCCAGCAGTTTGACTCGGACAGGGGGCATCTATGGCTACACCTTC	CASSLTRTGGIYGYTF
TRBV4-3	TRBJ2-7	NA	NA	TGCGCCAGCAGCCAAAGGGACGGAACCTACGAGCAGTACTTC	CASSQRDGTYEQYF
TRBV4-3	TRBJ2-7	NA	NA	TGCGCCAGCAGGGGGAGCGGGCAGCCACAATCCTACGAGCAGTACTTC	CASRGSGQPQSYEQYF
TRBV27	TRBJ2-7	NA	NA	TGTGCCAGCAGAGTCCTAGCGCATAGCTACGAGCAGTACTTC	CASRVLAHSYEQYF
TRBV29-1	TRBJ2-7	NA	NA	TGCAGCGTTCCTAATCCAGGTTTATCGGGTGAGCAGTACTTC	CSVPNPGLSGEQYF
TRBV7-7	TRBJ2-5	NA	NA	TGTGCCAGCAGCTTATTGCTACGAGAGACCCAGTACTTC	CASSLLLRETQYF
TRBV5-1	TRBJ1-1	NA	NA	TGCGCCAGCAGCCCCTCGACGGAGAACACTGAAGCTTTCTTT	CASSPSTENTEAFF
TRBV27	TRBJ1-5	NA	NA	TGTGCCAGCAGTTTCGCGCAGAGCAATCAGCCCCAGCATTTT	CASSFAQSNQPQHF
TRBV4-1	TRBJ2-1	NA	TRBD2	TGCGCCAGCAGCCAAGACCGGGGACTAGCGGCGTACAATGAGCAGTTCTTC	CASSQDRGLAAYNEQFF
TRBV7-9	TRBJ1-2	NA	NA	TGTGCCAGCAGCCCCGCTGGCGGGGTCAACTATGGCTACACCTTC	CASSPAGGVNYGYTF
TRBV27	TRBJ2-7	NA	NA	TGTGCCAGCATGGGGGGTAGCTACGAGCAGTACTTC	CASMGGSYEQYF
TRBV28	TRBJ1-1	NA	NA	TGTGCCAGCAGCATCAGGGCCACTGAAGCTTTCTTT	CASSIRATEAFF
TRBV11-1	TRBJ1-4	NA	TRBD1	TGTGCCAGCAGCTTATCCGGGACAGGGGGTGAAAAACTGTTTTTT	CASSLSGTGGEKLFF
TRBV19	TRBJ2-3	NA	TRBD2	TGTGCCAGTAGTGAGCGGGAGCTAGATACGCAGTATTTT	CASSERELDTQYF
TRBV30	TRBJ2-3	NA	NA	TGTGCCTGGAGTTCACTAGGGAGCACAGATACGCAGTATTTT	CAWSSLGSTDTQYF
TRBV28	TRBJ2-3	NA	TRBD2	TGTGCCAGCAGTTTATCGGCGGGAGGGCAGGCAGATACGCAGTATTTT	CASSLSAGGQADTQYF
TRBV9	TRBJ1-1	NA	NA	TGTGCCAGCAGCCCCGAATTGGTGGGGGAAGTGGCTGAAGCTTTCTTT	CASSPELVGEVAEAFF
TRBV5-1	TRBJ2-1	NA	NA	TGCGCCAGCAGCTTGGTGTGGGAGAGCTCCTACAATGAGCAGTTCTTC	CASSLVWESSYNEQFF
TRBV7-9	TRBJ2-5	NA	NA	TGTGCCAGCAGCTTGGCGCAGGGAGGATTAGAGACCCAGTACTTC	CASSLAQGGLETQYF
TRBV4-1	TRBJ1-2	NA	NA	TGCGCCAGCAGCCAAGATAGGGGACTTGGCTATGGCCACACCTTC	CASSQDRGLGYGHTF
TRBV5-1	TRBJ2-7	once	NA	TGCGCCAGCAGCTTGTGGGGCTACGAGCAGTACTTC	CASSLWGYEQYF
TRBV14	TRBJ1-2	NA	NA	TGTGCCAGCAGCCAATACAGCATCGATGGCTACACCTTC	CASSQYSIDGYTF
TRBV9	TRBJ2-1	NA	TRBD1	TGTGCCAGCAGCGCTCGGACAGGGGGATACGGCAATGAGCAGTTCTTC	CASSARTGGYGNEQFF
TRBV7-9	TRBJ1-1	once	TRBD1	TGTGCCAGCAGCCCCCTGGGACAGACCATGAACACTGAAGCTTTCTTT	CASSPLGQTMNTEAFF
TRBV25-1	TRBJ2-7	once	TRBD1	TGTGCCAGCTCGACAGGGACGGGGTCCGAGCAGTACTTC	CASSTGTGSEQYF
TRBV5-1	TRBJ2-7	once	TRBD1	TGCGCCAGCAGCTGGAGCGGACAGGCCGCTTTTACCTACGAGCAGTACTTC	CASSWSGQAAFTYEQYF
TRBV2	TRBJ2-6	once	TRBD2	TGTGCCAGCAGTACCCGGGACTACCCTGGGGCCAACGTCCTGACTTTC	CASSTRDYPGANVLTF
TRBV27	TRBJ1-1	NA	NA	TGTGCCAGCAGTTCCCTCCCCAGGGGACTGAACACTGAAGCTTTCTTT	CASSSLPRGLNTEAFF
TRBV19	TRBJ2-1	NA	TRBD2	TGTGCCAGTGGACTAGCGGGGAGCTCCTACAATGAGCAGTTCTTC	CASGLAGSSYNEQFF
TRBV7-2	TRBJ2-5	NA	NA	TGTGCCAGCAGCTTAGCCGTTGGGGGGCTCGGGGAGACCCAGTACTTC	CASSLAVGGLGETQYF
TRBV7-9	TRBJ2-1	NA	TRBD2	TGTGCCAGCAGCTTGACTAGCGGGAGCGATGAGCAGTTCTTC	CASSLTSGSDEQFF
TRBV7-8	TRBJ2-7	NA	TRBD2	TGTGCCAGCAGCTTGGAGCGGGGCTCCTACGAGCAGTACTTC	CASSLERGSYEQYF
TRBV27	TRBJ2-3	NA	NA	TGTGCCAGCAGTTTACTCATTGAAGATACGCAGTATTTT	CASSLLIEDTQYF
TRBV27	TRBJ1-1	NA	TRBD1	TGTGCCAGCAAGTTTTTATCCGGGACAGGGTTCGCTGAAGCTTTCTTT	CASKFLSGTGFAEAFF
TRBV15	TRBJ1-2	NA	NA	TGTGCCACCAGCGCTGGGGGGCCGATACGCTATGGCTACACCTTC	CATSAGGPIRYGYTF
TRBV2	TRBJ2-1	NA	TRBD1	TGTGCCAGCAGTGGGGGGCCTTGGGACAGCTCCTACAATGAGCAGTTCTTC	CASSGGPWDSSYNEQFF
TRBV7-9	TRBJ1-4	NA	NA	TGTGCCAGCAGCCCCCCCGGGGGGGAGACTGAAAAACTGTTTTTT	CASSPPGGETEKLFF
TRBV28	TRBJ1-5	NA	NA	TGTGCCAGCGAACAGGGACATTATAGCAATCAGCCCCAGCATTTT	CASEQGHYSNQPQHF
TRBV28	TRBJ1-2	NA	NA	TGTGCCAGCAGTTTATATAGAGGCAGTGACTATGGCTACACCTTC	CASSLYRGSDYGYTF
TRBV19	TRBJ2-2	NA	NA	TGTGCCAGTAGTATATGGGGAACTCCCACCGGGGAGCTGTTTTTT	CASSIWGTPTGELFF
TRBV4-1	TRBJ2-1	NA	NA	TGCGCCAGCAGCCAGTCGTCGCTAAGGTCCTACAATGAGCAGTTCTTC	CASSQSSLRSYNEQFF
TRBV13	TRBJ2-7	NA	NA	TGTGCCAGCAGCCTACAGAGCGGGTGGGAGCAGTACTTC	CASSLQSGWEQYF
TRBV9	TRBJ1-4	NA	NA	TGTGCCAGCAGCCCGAGTTCCCCAGACAGCACAACTAATGAAAAACTGTTTTTT	CASSPSSPDSTTNEKLFF